These 25 T cell receptor beta chains originate from one sample sequenced in a study of vaccination and CD4 T cells after COVID-19. Oncomine TCR Beta short-read sequencing was applied to DNA from cultured CD4+ T cells. TCRdb redid the calling of the PCR reads with MiXCR, one entry per CDR3 protein. The table includes about 14,000 distinct CDR3 sequences, about 29% detected once. These receptors have no known antigen. As to treatment: 10-day PBMC culture with coronavirus spike peptide pools or control peptides (ViraFEST assay). The sequencing used CD4+ T cells from blood, cultured in vitro, collected before SARS-CoV-2 vaccination. These receptors came from a human donor who received a COVID-19 vaccine.

The V gene is TRBV19, the J gene TRBJ1-5; D is perhaps TRBD1 (5 bases). V was clipped by 6 bases and J by 2 bases, with 11 bases between them. CDR3 length equals 14 residues. The germline gives CDR1 LNHDA, CDR2 SQIVND (reference sequence). CDR3 protein: CASRERGGNQPQHF. The CDR3 DNA reads as TGTGCCAGTAGGGAGCGGGGGGGCAATCAGCCCCAGCATTTT. Supplemented by reference TRBV19 and TRBJ1-5, the full variable domain reads DGGITQSPKYLFRKEGQNVTLSCEQNLNHDAMYWYRQDPGQGLRLIYYSQIVNDFQKGDIAEGYSVSREKKESFPLTVTSAQKNPTAFYLCASRERGGNQPQHFGDGTRLSIL.

This clonotype is deemed medium-sized (0.01 to 0.1%). The rearrangement links TRBV20-1 to TRBJ1-2; no reliable D call. The germline V gene encodes CDR1 DFQATT and CDR2 SNEGSKA (reference sequence). The length of the CDR3 is 13 residues. V dropped 1 base and J dropped 3 bases, with 9 bases sitting between them. The DNA for the CDR3 is TGCAGTGCTAGAGCGACCGGGGACTATGGCTACACCTTC. Translating it yields CSARATGDYGYTF.

This clonotype was detected a few times. The chain couples TRBV6-5 to TRBJ2-1; 7 bases align to TRBD1. The germline gives CDR1 MNHEY, CDR2 SVGAGI. The CDR3 contains 12 residues. J gave up 14 bases and V 4 bases, and 8 bases lay outside the gene matches. Here the CDR3 reads CASSFTGTEEFF. The CDR3 DNA reads TGTGCCAGCAGTTTTACCGGGACAGAGGAGTTCTTC.

This clonotype was seen more than once but under ten times. This rearrangement joins TRBV7-2 to TRBJ2-3; no reliable D call. Germline V gives CDR1 SGHTA, CDR2 FQGNSA. V was pared by 5 bases and J by 2 bases, with 5 bases between. The CDR3 length is 12 residues. This chain's CDR3 is CASSPYTDTQYF. The CDR3 DNA follows: TGTGCCAGCAGCCCGTACACAGATACGCAGTATTTT. The full variable domain, rest sourced from reference TRBV7-2 and TRBJ2-3, is GAGVSQSPSNKVTEKGKDVELRCDPISGHTALYWYRQSLGQGLEFLIYFQGNSAPDKSGLPSDRFSAERTGGSVSTLTIQRTQQEDSAVYLCASSPYTDTQYFGPGTRLTVL.

This clonotype is medium-sized within its sample. The J gene is TRBJ2-7, the V gene TRBV2; TRBD1 aligns across 9 bases. Trimming took 11 bases from V and 1 from J; bases not matched to a gene: 18. The CDR3 is 17 amino acids. CDR1 and CDR2 (germline): SNHLY, FYNNEI. CDR3 protein: CACPRGQGESRSYEQYF. The CDR3 coding sequence is TGTGCCTGCCCTAGGGGACAGGGAGAAAGTAGGTCCTACGAGCAGTACTTC. The variable domain in full, completed from reference TRBV2 and TRBJ2-7, reads EPEVTQTPSHQVTQMGQEVILRCVPISNHLYFYWYRQILGQKVEFLVSFYNNEISEKSEIFDDQFSVERPDGSNFTLKIRSTKLEDSAMYFCACPRGQGESRSYEQYFGPGTRLTVT.

The chain combines TRBV6-1 with TRBJ1-2; no clear D gene. The CDR3 loop spans 11 amino acids. V lost 7 bases, J lost 3 bases, and 6 bases lay in between. Germline-derived CDR1 and CDR2 are MNHNS and SASEGT. The DNA of the CDR3 is TGTGCCAGCACAGAATACTATGGCTACACCTTC. Amino acids: CASTEYYGYTF.

This sequence joins TRBV19 and TRBJ1-1; a weak D match, TRBD1 (5 bases). This CDR3 is 15 amino acids long. Trimming removed 3 bases from V and 4 bases from J, with 15 bases in between. CDR1 is LNHDA and CDR2 is SQIVND in the germline V gene (reference sequence). In DNA form, the CDR3 reads TGTGCCAGTAGTATCCCAGGGAGCGGTCCCACTGAAGCTTTCTTT. Protein product: CASSIPGSGPTEAFF.

The chain combines TRBV19 with TRBJ1-5; D gene uncertain. The CDR3 spans 12 residues. V was shortened by 0 bases and J by 5 bases, with 2 bases between the two germline ends. Germline CDR1 LNHDA, CDR2 SQIVND (reference sequence). The CDR3 region is CASSIEYQPQHF. CDR3 nucleotides: TGTGCCAGTAGTATAGAGTATCAGCCCCAGCATTTT.

The V call is TRBV10-1, the J call TRBJ1-4; no reliable D call. V was clipped by 8 bases and J by 9 bases, with 19 bases between them. The germline gives CDR1 WNHNN, CDR2 SYGVQD (reference sequence). The CDR3 sequence is 14 residues long. The CDR3 loop reads CASVAWQGFQKLFF. The CDR3 nucleotides are TGCGCCAGCGTGGCATGGCAAGGGTTTCAAAAACTGTTTTTT.

This clonotype was counted only a few times. The chain has TRBV10-3 and TRBJ1-1; D might be TRBD1 (5 bases). Trimming left V 8 bases short and J 1 base short, with 17 bases between. Germline-derived CDR1 and CDR2 are ENHRY and SYGVKD. This CDR3 has 15 amino acids. The chain's CDR3 is CAIQTLGRPNTEAFF. The DNA for the CDR3 is TGTGCCATCCAAACACTGGGACGGCCGAACACTGAAGCTTTCTTT.

The chain combines TRBV5-8 with TRBJ1-1; a possible D gene is TRBD1 (5 bases). Germline loops: CDR1 SGHTS, CDR2 YDEGEE. V shed 3 bases and J shed 1 base, with 16 bases lying between them. This CDR3 comprises 16 residues. DNA of the CDR3: TGTGCCAGCAGCTGGAACACGGGACTCTCGAACACTGAAGCTTTCTTT. Protein: CASSWNTGLSNTEAFF.

The rearrangement joins TRBV25-1 to TRBJ2-7, with D possibly called TRBD1 or TRBD2 (6 bases each). Germline CDR1 is MGHDK and CDR2 is SYGVNS. This CDR3 has 15 amino acids. Trimming left V 5 bases short and J 2 bases short, with 16 bases between. The CDR3 bases are TGTGCCAGCAGTTGGGCAGGGGAGGAGACCTACGAGCAGTACTTC. Translated: CASSWAGEETYEQYF.

The genes are TRBV6-1 and TRBJ2-5; D is undetermined. V was pared by 6 bases and J by 5 bases, with 10 bases between. The CDR3 totals 12 residues. The germline gives CDR1 MNHNS, CDR2 SASEGT. The CDR3 is CASSDTSETQYF. The CDR3 region has the DNA TGTGCCAGCAGCGATACCTCGGAGACCCAGTACTTC.

The chain combines TRBV30 with TRBJ1-4; weak D call: TRBD1 (6 bases). The CDR3 consists of 14 residues. Trimming pared 0 bases from V and 6 bases from J, leaving 11 bases between. The germline V gene has CDR1 GTSNPN and CDR2 SVGIG (reference sequence). Here the CDR3 reads CAWSVFRGDEKLFF. The CDR3 DNA reads as TGTGCCTGGAGTGTCTTTAGGGGGGATGAAAAACTGTTTTTT.

This chain connects TRBV6-1 to TRBJ1-6, with TRBD1 matching over 7 bases. With V trimmed by 6 bases and J by 13 bases, 24 bases remained unmatched. The CDR3 is 18 residues long. CDR1 is MNHNS and CDR2 is SASEGT in the germline V gene. CDR3 bases: TGTGCCAGCAGCTCGTCCAGGGGGTGGACAAAAATAAGAACGCCCCTCCACTTT. As protein: CASSSSRGWTKIRTPLHF.

The chain employs TRBV20-1 and TRBJ2-3, with D perhaps TRBD2 (5 bases). Germline values: CDR1 DFQATT, CDR2 SNEGSKA (reference sequence). This CDR3 spans 14 amino acids. The V end was cut by 3 bases, the J end by 0 bases, with 10 bases between. For the CDR3, the DNA is TGCAGTGCTAGCGGGGTCTACAGCACAGATACGCAGTATTTT. Amino acid sequence: CSASGVYSTDTQYF.

The chain combines TRBV7-6 with TRBJ1-3; D is possibly TRBD1 (5 bases). V lost 0 bases, J lost 0 bases, and 12 bases lay in between. CDR1 SGHVS and CDR2 FNYEAQ come from the germline V gene. The CDR3 has 17 amino acids. This CDR3 reads CASSLAGTAFSGNTIYF. CDR3 nucleotide sequence: TGTGCCAGCAGCTTAGCCGGGACTGCCTTCTCTGGAAACACCATATATTTT.

This clonotype appeared a few times. The V and J genes are TRBV24-1 and TRBJ1-6; a weak D match, TRBD1 (5 bases). The CDR3 runs to 13 residues. V lost 7 bases and J 7 bases, leaving 10 bases between the germline ends. Germline loops: CDR1 KGHDR, CDR2 SFDVKD. The CDR3 region has the DNA TGTGCCACCAGGGCAGGGAGAAATTCACCCCTCCACTTT. The encoded protein is CATRAGRNSPLHF.

There are a few counts of this clonotype. CDR3 nucleotides: TGTGCCAGCACAACCTACGAGCAGTACTTC. This codes for CASTTYEQYF. The chain carries TRBV2 and TRBJ2-7, with D uncertain. The V and J ends lost 7 bases and 2 bases respectively, with 3 bases between them. Germline V gene data show CDR1 as SNHLY and CDR2 as FYNNEI. This CDR3 has 10 residues.

This chain joins TRBV6-1 and TRBJ2-5; 7 nucleotides align to TRBD1. The V and J ends lost 5 bases and 5 bases, in that order; junction bases with no gene match: 8. The CDR3 is 14 residues long. CDR1 MNHNS and CDR2 SASEGT come from the germline V gene. CDR3 in DNA: TGTGCCAGCAGTCTAGACAGGGCCGGGGAGACCCAGTACTTC. Its protein product is CASSLDRAGETQYF.

This clonotype was found a few times. CDR3 in amino acids: CASSLRPTGVEDYGYTF. The CDR3 nucleotides read TGCGCCAGCAGCTTGCGACCGACAGGGGTCGAAGACTATGGCTACACCTTC. V and J are TRBV5-1 and TRBJ1-2; 8 bases align to TRBD1. The germline gives CDR1 SGHRS, CDR2 YFSETQ. J lost 3 bases, V lost 1 base, and 11 bases had no gene match. The CDR3 loop spans 17 amino acids.

The rearrangement uses TRBV2 and TRBJ1-2, with D maybe TRBD1 (5 bases). Trimming left V 6 bases short and J 6 bases short, with 20 bases between. CDR1 SNHLY and CDR2 FYNNEI come from the germline V gene. CDR3 length: 15 residues. CDR3 amino acids: CASRTGTTHGDGYTF. The CDR3 DNA sequence: TGTGCCAGCAGAACCGGGACTACCCACGGGGATGGCTACACCTTC.

The chain has TRBV9 and TRBJ2-7; TRBD1 or TRBD2 may be the D gene (5 bases each). This CDR3 is built from 14 residues. Germline V gene lookup returns CDR1 SGDLS and CDR2 YYNGEE. With 3 bases removed from V and 3 bases from J, the gap between germline ends came to 13 bases. CDR3 DNA: TGTGCCAGCAGCGAGGGGACGGATATCTACGAGCAGTACTTC. Amino acids: CASSEGTDIYEQYF.

The chain employs TRBV14 and TRBJ1-1; D remains ambiguous. This CDR3 has 14 residues. Germline V CDR1 and CDR2: SGHDN, FVKESK. The V end was cut by 1 base, the J end by 4 bases, with 10 bases between. The CDR3: CASSQGVWVTEAFF. Here the CDR3 DNA reads TGTGCCAGCAGCCAAGGGGTTTGGGTCACTGAAGCTTTCTTT. Full variable domain (missing parts from reference TRBV14 and TRBJ1-1): EAGVTQFPSHSVIEKGQTVTLRCDPISGHDNLYWYRRVMGKEIKFLLHFVKESKQDESGMPNNRFLAERTGGTYSTLKVQPAELEDSGVYFCASSQGVWVTEAFFGQGTRLTVV.

The V and J genes are TRBV4-1 and TRBJ2-1; D remains unclear. CDR1 and CDR2 from the germline V gene are MGHRA and YSYEKL. CDR3 size: 17 residues. V lost 1 base, J lost 5 bases, and 18 bases lay in between. CDR3 loop: CASSQAPFRVGHNEQFF. CDR3 sequence (DNA): TGCGCCAGCAGCCAAGCTCCCTTTAGGGTAGGACACAATGAGCAGTTCTTC.